The 13 T cell receptor beta chains given below trace back to one sample, sequenced in a study of regulatory T cells in long-lasting Graves disease. According to the study, TCR beta libraries were built with iRepertoire HTBI primers and CDR3-region Arm-PCR. TCRdb reanalysed the multiplex PCR reads using MiXCR and keeps one entry per CDR3 protein. The repertoire holds roughly 500,000 distinct CDR3 sequences, with roughly 13% as singletons. Regarding time point: newly diagnosed GD, antithyroid drugs for less than 3 months. PBMC-derived RNA was used for the TCR library. These records were also assigned to another study, of T cells in Graves' hyperthyroidism and ophthalmopathy.

The specimen comprised peripheral blood mononuclear cells (PBMCs), sampled at new diagnosis, from a patient treated with antithyroid drugs. Receptors originate from a man in his thirties or forties with Graves disease.

This sequence joins TRBV7-9 and TRBJ2-5, with 8 bases lining up with TRBD2. Germline trimming cut 2 bases from V and 4 bases from J; bases unmatched to any gene: 3. The CDR3 loop spans 14 amino acids. The germline CDR1 and CDR2 sequences are SEHNR and FQNEAQ (reference sequence). CDR3 region: CASSLTGRGETQYF. For the CDR3, the DNA is TGTGCCAGCAGCTTAACCGGGAGGGGAGAGACCCAGTACTTC.

This clonotype is categorized as medium-sized. The rearrangement links TRBV4-1 to TRBJ2-1; D not certain. The V and J ends lost 0 bases and 7 bases respectively, with 4 bases between them. The CDR3 is 12 amino acids. CDR1 is MGHRA and CDR2 is YSYEKL in the germline V gene. DNA for the CDR3: TGCGCCAGCAGCCAAGAAAGTAATGAGCAGTTCTTC. Translating gives CASSQESNEQFF.

This clonotype came up many times. The chain employs TRBV5-1 and TRBJ2-1, with TRBD2 matching over 9 bases. The germline V gene encodes CDR1 SGHRS and CDR2 YFSETQ. V dropped 2 bases and J dropped 8; count of bases not matched to a gene: 11. This CDR3 is 16 amino acids long. The CDR3 here is CASSFGSGRIYDEQFF. CDR3 coding DNA: TGCGCCAGCAGCTTTGGTAGCGGGAGAATTTACGATGAGCAGTTCTTC.

The gene calls are TRBV5-4 and TRBJ2-5; no clear D gene. This CDR3 has 16 amino acids. Germline assignment: CDR1 SGHNT and CDR2 YYREEE (reference sequence). The V gene lost 3 bases and the J gene lost 1 base, with 16 bases spanning the gap. CDR3 loop: CASSSSNRAPQETQYF. The CDR3 DNA follows: TGTGCCAGCAGCTCCTCTAACCGGGCCCCCCAAGAGACCCAGTACTTC.

This clonotype was picked up a small number of times. A read error may be the cause here, since a much bigger clone is one base away. The chain uses TRBV12-3 or TRBV12-4 and TRBJ2-1, with 8 bases lining up with TRBD2. After removal of 7 bases from V and 7 bases from J, the junction contained 9 bases not matched to a gene. The CDR3 is 14 amino acids. In DNA, the CDR3 is TGTGCCAGCAACCCTCGCGGGAGGAGGAATGAGCAGTTCTTC. It specifies CASNPRGRRNEQFF.

In regard to this clonotype: Being one base from a much bigger clone, this may be a read error. V gene TRBV5-1 combines with J gene TRBJ1-1, with D maybe TRBD1 (6 bases). This CDR3 contains 13 residues. V was trimmed by 9 bases and J by 6 bases, leaving 18 bases between them. Germline values: CDR1 SGHRS, CDR2 YFSETQ. DNA for the CDR3: TGCGCCACCTCTCAGGGGATAGGCGCTGAAGCTTTCTTT. Its translation is CATSQGIGAEAFF.

This clonotype was observed at least ten times. The chain joins TRBV27 to TRBJ2-1; 8 bases are shared with TRBD1. Looked up from germline, CDR1 is MNHEY and CDR2 is SMNVEV (reference sequence). The CDR3 covers 15 residues. The V gene end was trimmed by 4 bases and the J gene end by 2 bases; junction bases not matched to a gene: 4. CDR3 region: CASSSQGATYNEQFF. The CDR3, as DNA: TGTGCCAGCAGTTCTCAGGGGGCCACCTACAATGAGCAGTTCTTC.

The sample holds many counts of this clonotype. The chain combines TRBV5-1 with TRBJ2-5; D gene ambiguous. This CDR3 is built from 13 residues. Looked up from germline, CDR1 is SGHRS and CDR2 is YFSETQ. Trimming pared 7 bases from V and 1 base from J, leaving 11 bases between. The DNA of the CDR3 is TGCGCCAGCCGCACCCTCCCCCAAGAGACCCAGTACTTC. It yields the protein CASRTLPQETQYF.

This sequence joins TRBV12-5 and TRBJ1-1; D remains unclear. The CDR3 has 15 amino acids. Trimming cost V 1 base and J 4 bases, with 13 bases left between them. Germline loops: CDR1 LGHNT, CDR2 FRNRAP. This chain's CDR3 is CASGLALRFSTEAFF. In DNA, the CDR3 is TGTGCTAGTGGTTTGGCACTGAGGTTCTCCACTGAAGCTTTCTTT.

There are many counts of this clonotype. The chain has TRBV11-2 and TRBJ2-2; D is unresolved. The CDR3 has 16 residues. V gave up 2 bases and J gave up 4 bases, with 14 bases separating them. Germline V lookup: CDR1 SGHAT, CDR2 FQNNGV. Here the CDR3 DNA reads TGTGCCAGCAGCTTATGGGGTCTTAGCACCACCGGGGAGCTGTTTTTT. The encoded protein is CASSLWGLSTTGELFF.

Only a few counts were recorded for this clonotype. The chain joins TRBV6-6 to TRBJ2-5, with TRBD2 matching over 7 bases. The V and J ends lost 0 bases and 5 bases, in that order; junction bases with no gene match: 12. CDR3 size: 17 residues. The germline CDR1 and CDR2 sequences are MNHNY and SVGAGI (reference sequence). The chain's CDR3 is CASSYSREGAKYETQYF. Written as DNA, the CDR3 is TGTGCCAGCAGTTACTCAAGGGAGGGCGCCAAATACGAGACCCAGTACTTC.

This clonotype appeared many times. V usage is TRBV6-1 and J usage is TRBJ1-5; TRBD1 matches at 7 bases. The CDR3 contains 15 residues. Germline V gives CDR1 MNHNS, CDR2 SASEGT. V lost 7 bases, J lost 0 bases, and 6 bases stayed unmatched. Written as DNA, the CDR3 is TGTGCCAGCACCCTAACAGGGGTTAGCAATCAGCCCCAGCATTTT. Protein product: CASTLTGVSNQPQHF.

This clonotype was seen at least ten times. The chain employs TRBV20-1 and TRBJ2-1, with 8 positions matching TRBD2. V shed 6 bases and J 8 bases; nucleotides not matched to a gene: 24. CDR3 length: 18 amino acids. Germline assignment: CDR1 DFQATT and CDR2 SNEGSKA (reference sequence). CDR3 residues: CSAPIPFRGLAGFDEQFF. Here the CDR3 DNA reads TGCAGTGCGCCAATCCCCTTCAGAGGCCTAGCGGGTTTCGATGAGCAGTTCTTC.